The text below deals with one T cell receptor (beta chain). The data are from a study of blood T cell repertoires in COVID-19. Study as a whole: Donors in the United States, Italy and Spain gave samples during acute or convalescent COVID-19. PBMCs, B-cell-depleted T cells, or T cells were the source of the cDNA or gDNA that made up the material.

Study processing details: Nucleated cell counts were estimated from reference gene primer amplification. Generated by immunoSEQ multiplex PCR, the TCRdb table keeps only in-frame clones and is missing some. That table supplies the V and J calls and clone size; D and trimming were determined from the DNA. This sample carries approximately 150,000 clones, around four fifths of them seen once, and the ten largest clones take over 2%. The CDR3 contains 18 residues. Germline CDR1 SGDLS, CDR2 YYNGEE. V gave up 3 bases and J gave up 7 bases; unmatched junction bases: 15. This sequence was found in a woman at least 80 years old with acute or convalescent COVID-19. Sample: peripheral blood. The J gene is TRBJ2-1, the V gene TRBV9; 11 bases are shared with TRBD1. CDR3 in amino acids: CASSARPPGTGGSNEQFF. The CDR3 coding sequence is TGTGCCAGCAGCGCCCGCCCCCCCGGGACAGGGGGTAGTAATGAGCAGTTCTTC. The complete variable domain, with remaining parts taken from reference TRBV9 and TRBJ2-1, reads DSGVTQTPKHLITATGQRVTLRCSPRSGDLSVYWYQQSLDQGLQFLIQYYNGEERAKGNILERFSAQQFPDLHSELNLSSLELGDSALYFCASSARPPGTGGSNEQFFGPGTRLTVL.